A selection of T cell receptor beta chains follows, all from one sample in a study of radiotherapy plus CTLA-4 blockade in lung cancer. Some clones are missing from TCRdb's copy, which holds only in-frame ones; the method was immunoSEQ multiplex PCR. The sample holds about 45,000 clones, 70% to 75% seen once. The sequences come from peripheral blood, collected from a patient treated with radiotherapy plus ipilimumab. These receptors were collected from a human donor with non-small cell lung cancer who had a complete response to radiotherapy plus ipilimumab. CDR3s include the opening cysteine and the closing phenylalanine or tryptophan. D genes are given only for firm matches. A row's size may be missing; if present it is once, few, many or a size class.

D gene	clone size	V gene	J gene	CDR3 protein	CDR3 DNA
TRBD1	-	TRBV18	TRBJ1-2	CASSPDRESYTF	TGTGCCAGCTCACCTGACAGGGAAAGCTACACCTTC
-	-	TRBV14	TRBJ1-1	CASSQDRNTEAFF	TGTGCCAGCAGCCAAGACAGGAACACTGAAGCTTTCTTT
-	-	TRBV7-2	TRBJ2-7	CASSFQGPRSYEQYF	TGTGCCAGCAGCTTCCAGGGGCCCCGCTCCTACGAGCAGTACTTC
TRBD1	-	TRBV19	TRBJ2-3	CATSGQGPADTQYF	TGTGCCACCTCCGGACAGGGCCCTGCAGATACGCAGTATTTT
TRBD1	-	TRBV27	TRBJ2-7	CASSSGTGGGQYF	TGTGCCAGCAGCAGTGGGACAGGGGGCGGTCAGTACTTC
TRBD1	-	TRBV2	TRBJ2-7	CASSMGQGYYYEQYF	TGTGCCAGCAGCATGGGACAGGGGTACTACTACGAGCAGTACTTC
TRBD1	few	TRBV4-3	TRBJ2-7	CASSLRQGAYEQYF	TGCGCCAGCAGCCTACGACAGGGGGCCTACGAGCAGTACTTC
-	few	TRBV7-2	TRBJ1-1	CASSLGYRVFF	TGTGCCAGCAGCTTAGGTTACAGGGTTTTCTTT
-	-	TRBV12-2	TRBJ2-7	CASRRGRGGGYEQYF	TGTGCAAGTCGCAGGGGGCGAGGGGGCGGGTACGAGCAGTACTTC
TRBD2	-	TRBV2	TRBJ2-1	CASRPTSGGIYNEQFF	TGTGCCAGCAGACCTACTAGCGGGGGAATATACAATGAGCAGTTCTTC
-	-	TRBV6-6	TRBJ1-2	CASSYPGHRNTF	TGTGCCAGCAGTTATCCGGGACATAGGAACACCTTC
TRBD1	few	TRBV5-1	TRBJ2-5	CASSDGQGAFQETQYF	TGCGCCAGCAGCGACGGACAGGGGGCCTTTCAAGAGACCCAGTACTTC
-	few	TRBV2	TRBJ1-4	CASRSTDATNEKLFF	TGTGCCAGCAGATCGACAGATGCAACTAATGAAAAACTGTTTTTT
-	-	TRBV9	TRBJ2-1	CASSSSSVGAGNEQFF	TGTGCCAGCAGTTCCAGCTCGGTAGGGGCTGGGAATGAGCAGTTCTTC
TRBD1	-	TRBV5-1	TRBJ1-2	CASSLEGARGYTF	TGCGCCAGCAGCTTGGAGGGGGCGCGGGGCTACACCTTC
TRBD1	few	TRBV6-5	TRBJ2-7	CASRAGTGIYEQYF	TGTGCCAGCAGAGCCGGGACAGGGATCTACGAGCAGTACTTC